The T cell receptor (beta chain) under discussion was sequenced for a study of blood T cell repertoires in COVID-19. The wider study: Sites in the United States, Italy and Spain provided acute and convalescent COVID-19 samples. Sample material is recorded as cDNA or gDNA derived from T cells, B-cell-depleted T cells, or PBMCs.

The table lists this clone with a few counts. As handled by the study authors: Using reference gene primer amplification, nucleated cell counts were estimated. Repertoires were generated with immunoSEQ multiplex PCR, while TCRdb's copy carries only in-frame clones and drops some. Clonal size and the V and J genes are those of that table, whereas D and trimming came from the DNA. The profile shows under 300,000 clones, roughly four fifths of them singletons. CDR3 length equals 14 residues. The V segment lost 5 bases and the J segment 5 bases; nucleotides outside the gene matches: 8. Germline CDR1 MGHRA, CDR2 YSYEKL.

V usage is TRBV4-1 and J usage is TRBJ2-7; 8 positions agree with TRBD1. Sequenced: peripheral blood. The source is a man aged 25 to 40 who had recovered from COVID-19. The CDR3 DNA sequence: TGCGCCAGCAGCAGGACAGGGCGTACCCACGAGCAGTACTTC. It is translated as CASSRTGRTHEQYF.